What follows are 18 T cell receptor beta chains derived from one specimen sequenced in a study of human thymus T cells. Repertoires were generated with immunoSEQ multiplex PCR, while TCRdb's copy carries only in-frame clones and drops some. The table lists just over 45,000 clones, approximately 95% of them singletons. Sequencing was done on a sample of blood. All receptors derive from a girl less than two years old with a congenital heart defect but otherwise immunologically healthy.

The genes are TRBV15 and TRBJ1-1; D is unclear. Trimming shortened V by 4 bases and J by 0 bases, and 9 bases separated the two germline ends. CDR1 and CDR2 from the germline V gene are LNHNV and YYDKDF (reference sequence). The CDR3 totals 14 residues. In nucleotides, the CDR3 is TGTGCCACCAGCATCCCCGGGGTGAACACTGAAGCTTTCTTT. This translates into CATSIPGVNTEAFF.

The chain is built from TRBV5-1 and TRBJ2-5; 11 nucleotides align to TRBD2. The length of the CDR3 is 16 residues. V dropped 2 bases and J dropped 4; count of bases not matched to a gene: 7. Germline lookup yields CDR1 SGHRS and CDR2 YFSETQ. CDR3 DNA: TGCGCCAGCAGCTTACTTAGCGGGAGGGCCGGAGAGACCCAGTACTTC. It yields the protein CASSLLSGRAGETQYF.

The V gene is TRBV4-2, the J gene TRBJ2-1; possibly TRBD2 for D (6 bases). In germline, CDR1 is LGHNA, CDR2 YNFKEQ. The CDR3 is 18 amino acids. The V gene lost 0 bases and the J gene lost 0 bases, with 15 bases spanning the gap. CDR3 nucleotides: TGTGCCAGCAGCCAAGAGCTAGCGATCTCGGGCTCCTACAATGAGCAGTTCTTC. Translation: CASSQELAISGSYNEQFF.

This clone was picked up a small number of times. This chain joins TRBV6-4 and TRBJ1-5, with 11 bases identical to TRBD1. The CDR3 totals 15 residues. Germline lookup yields CDR1 MRHNA and CDR2 SNTAGT. V lost 5 bases and J lost 4; bases outside the gene matches: 4. The CDR3 nucleotides read TGTGCCAGCAGTAACCGGGACAGGGGGAATCAGCCCCAGCATTTT. This gives the protein CASSNRDRGNQPQHF.

The chain is built from TRBV6-5 and TRBJ1-5; D gene unclear. There are 13 residues in the CDR3. Germline CDR1 reads MNHEY; CDR2 reads SVGAGI. V gave up 5 bases and J gave up 6 bases, with 11 bases separating them. The CDR3 coding sequence is TGTGCCAGCAGTCGGCCTCCCGGTCAGCCCCAGCATTTT. It encodes CASSRPPGQPQHF.

The chain uses TRBV7-9 and TRBJ2-2, with no clear D. V lost 4 bases to trimming and J lost 5 bases, with 8 bases between them. CDR1 and CDR2 from the germline V gene are SEHNR and FQNEAQ (reference sequence). The CDR3 contains 13 residues. DNA of the CDR3: TGTGCCAGCAGCTCTAGGATGACCGGGGAGCTGTTTTTT. Its translation: CASSSRMTGELFF.

This clone was picked up one time. The V call is TRBV4-1, the J call TRBJ1-2; perhaps TRBD1 as D (6 bases). Trimming took off 1 base at V and 2 bases at J, with 14 bases between the two ends. Per germline, CDR1 MGHRA and CDR2 YSYEKL. This CDR3 is 16 amino acids long. The CDR3 reads CASSQAGGQGNYGYTF. In DNA form, the CDR3 reads TGCGCCAGCAGCCAAGCTGGGGGCCAGGGGAACTATGGCTACACCTTC.

The chain links TRBV27 to TRBJ2-1; TRBD2 is a possible D gene (5 bases). Germline V lookup: CDR1 MNHEY, CDR2 SMNVEV (reference sequence). This CDR3 contains 16 residues. With 1 base removed from V and 0 bases from J, the gap between germline ends came to 10 bases. CDR3 sequence (DNA): TGTGCCAGCAGTTTATACCGGGGTAGCTCCTACAATGAGCAGTTCTTC. Translated: CASSLYRGSSYNEQFF.

The chain uses TRBV5-8 and TRBJ2-3, with 10 bases that match TRBD1. The CDR3 has 15 amino acids. Germline CDR1 and CDR2: SGHTS and YDEGEE. V shed 2 bases, J shed 8 bases, and the junction held 8 bases outside the gene matches. The CDR3 loop reads CASSLPRDRGITQYF. The CDR3 DNA is TGTGCCAGCAGCTTACCCCGGGACAGGGGAATTACGCAGTATTTT.

The table lists this clone with a count of one. This sequence joins TRBV15 and TRBJ2-5; possible D gene TRBD1, 9 bases. CDR3 length: 16 residues. Germline V gives CDR1 LNHNV, CDR2 YYDKDF (reference sequence). Deletions cut 4 bases from V and 4 bases from J, with 19 bases between. CDR3 loop: CATSKNRGLAGETQYF. The CDR3 DNA reads as TGTGCCACCAGCAAAAACAGGGGGCTAGCGGGAGAGACCCAGTACTTC.

The chain has TRBV5-4 and TRBJ2-7, with 8 bases lining up with TRBD2. Trimming cost V 3 bases and J 8 bases; bases outside gene matches: 16. CDR3 length equals 16 residues. Germline V gene lookup returns CDR1 SGHNT and CDR2 YYREEE (reference sequence). The CDR3 reads CASSYREAAGANKQYF. The CDR3 DNA is TGTGCCAGCAGCTACAGGGAAGCAGCGGGAGCAAATAAGCAGTACTTC.

The V gene is TRBV10-3, the J gene TRBJ2-7; 13 nucleotides match TRBD2. J gave up 3 bases and V 4 bases, and 9 bases lay outside the gene matches. Germline lookup yields CDR1 ENHRY and CDR2 SYGVKD. This CDR3 has 17 residues. The CDR3 DNA reads TGTGCCATCAGTGCCAAATACAGACTAGCGGGAGGCTACGAGCAGTACTTC. Amino acid sequence: CAISAKYRLAGGYEQYF.

The rearrangement joins TRBV6-5 to TRBJ2-7; D gene uncertain. The CDR3 is made up of 14 amino acids. Trimming pared 5 bases from V and 8 bases from J, leaving 19 bases between. Germline-derived CDR1 and CDR2 are MNHEY and SVGAGI. The CDR3 is CASSLESPPRKQYF. CDR3 nucleotide sequence: TGTGCCAGCAGTCTAGAAAGCCCTCCACGAAAGCAGTACTTC.

The chain joins TRBV7-2 to TRBJ1-3; 9 bases agree with TRBD1. Trimming removed 4 bases from V and 3 bases from J; junction bases left unmatched: 4. Germline CDR1 SGHTA, CDR2 FQGNSA. The CDR3 runs to 15 residues. This CDR3 is CASSWGQGVGNTIYF. The CDR3 DNA reads TGTGCCAGCAGCTGGGGACAGGGAGTTGGAAACACCATATATTTT.

CDR3 loop: CASSENRGNEKLFF. The DNA of the CDR3 is TGTGCCAGCAGTGAAAATAGGGGGAATGAAAAACTGTTTTTT. The chain carries TRBV6-1 and TRBJ1-4, with D perhaps TRBD1 (6 bases). This CDR3 spans 14 amino acids. Germline-derived CDR1 and CDR2 are MNHNS and SASEGT. V lost 2 bases, J lost 5 bases, and 9 bases lay in between.

This chain joins TRBV15 and TRBJ1-2; TRBD1 aligns across 7 bases. The CDR3 has 13 residues. Germline trimming cut 5 bases from V and 6 bases from J; bases unmatched to any gene: 6. Germline values: CDR1 LNHNV, CDR2 YYDKDF (reference sequence). The chain's CDR3 is CATSVDRADGYTF. Here the CDR3 DNA reads TGTGCCACCAGCGTCGACAGGGCAGATGGCTACACCTTC.

The chain couples TRBV4-1 to TRBJ1-3; 7 nucleotides match TRBD1. This CDR3 comprises 15 residues. Unmatched junction bases numbered 7, after V lost 4 bases and J lost 4 bases. The V gene's germline CDR1 is MGHRA and CDR2 YSYEKL. The CDR3 reads CASSLGQAYGNTIYF. DNA of the CDR3: TGCGCCAGCAGCCTTGGACAGGCCTACGGAAACACCATATATTTT.

The V and J genes are TRBV7-9 and TRBJ2-1; D uncertain. From germline, CDR1 is SEHNR and CDR2 FQNEAQ (reference sequence). V lost 7 bases and J lost 7, with 8 bases in between. The CDR3 loop spans 11 amino acids. CDR3 protein: CASTPSNEQFF. Written as DNA, the CDR3 is TGTGCCAGCACCCCCTCAAATGAGCAGTTCTTC.